Shown below are 3 T cell receptor beta chains from a single sample sequenced in a study of blood T cell repertoires in COVID-19. Clones were read by immunoSEQ multiplex PCR, and TCRdb kept only the in-frame ones, dropping some. Among about 64,000 clones listed, 88% were seen once. The sample was peripheral blood. The receptors stem from a woman in her sixties or seventies with COVID-19, enrolled during active disease.

The rearrangement links TRBV6-6 to TRBJ2-2; D is possibly TRBD1 (7 bases). The V gene's germline CDR1 is MNHNY and CDR2 SVGAGI (reference sequence). V was cut by 7 bases and J by 8 bases, with 20 bases left in between. This CDR3 is 15 amino acids long. The CDR3 reads CASTLGQGGIGELFF. Written as DNA, the CDR3 is TGTGCCAGCACCCTCGGGCAGGGGGGAATAGGGGAGCTGTTTTTT.

Details on this clone: At one of its ends the junction is not consistent with the germline gene, which may arise from a read error. This sequence joins TRBV4-1 and TRBJ1-1, with D uncertain. There are 13 residues in the CDR3. The germline V gene has CDR1 MGHRA and CDR2 YSYEKL. The CDR3 spells CASSLQRNAEAFF. Here the CDR3 DNA reads TGCGCCAGCAGCCTCCAGAGGAACGCTGAAGCTTTCTTT.

This CDR3 reads CASSQAGGNYNSPLHF. In DNA form, the CDR3 reads TGCGCCAGCAGTCAAGCGGGGGGGAACTATAATTCACCCCTCCACTTT. The chain has TRBV23-1 and TRBJ1-6, with D possibly matching TRBD1 (5 bases). TRBV23-1 is an ORF for which the function is uncertain. The CDR3 totals 16 residues. V lost 2 bases to trimming and J lost 3 bases, with 11 bases between them.